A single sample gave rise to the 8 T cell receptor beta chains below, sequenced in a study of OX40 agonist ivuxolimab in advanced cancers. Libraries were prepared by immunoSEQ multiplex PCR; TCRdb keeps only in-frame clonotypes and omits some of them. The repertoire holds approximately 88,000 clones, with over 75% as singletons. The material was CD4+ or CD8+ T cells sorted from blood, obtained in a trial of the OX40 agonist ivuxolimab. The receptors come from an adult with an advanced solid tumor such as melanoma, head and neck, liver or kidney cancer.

The chain's CDR3 is CASRSGTGSYNEQFF. The CDR3 nucleotides are TGTGCCAGCAGGTCCGGGACAGGGAGCTACAATGAGCAGTTCTTC. This chain links TRBV27 with TRBJ2-1; 9 bases line up with TRBD1. The CDR3 consists of 15 residues. Germline V gives CDR1 MNHEY, CDR2 SMNVEV (reference sequence). Trimming cost V 6 bases and J 3 bases; bases outside gene matches: 6.

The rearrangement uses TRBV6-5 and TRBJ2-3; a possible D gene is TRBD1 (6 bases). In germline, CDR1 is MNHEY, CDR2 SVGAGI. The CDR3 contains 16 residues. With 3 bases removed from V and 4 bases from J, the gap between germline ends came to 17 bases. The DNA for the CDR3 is TGTGCCAGCAGTTATTCTACGGCGGCAGGGGCAGATACGCAGTATTTT. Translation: CASSYSTAAGADTQYF.

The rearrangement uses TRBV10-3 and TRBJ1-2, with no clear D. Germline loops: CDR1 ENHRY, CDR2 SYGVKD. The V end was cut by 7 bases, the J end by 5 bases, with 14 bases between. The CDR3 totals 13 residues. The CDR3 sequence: CAITPAPEYGYTF. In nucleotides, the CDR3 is TGTGCCATCACGCCGGCCCCTGAATATGGCTACACCTTC.

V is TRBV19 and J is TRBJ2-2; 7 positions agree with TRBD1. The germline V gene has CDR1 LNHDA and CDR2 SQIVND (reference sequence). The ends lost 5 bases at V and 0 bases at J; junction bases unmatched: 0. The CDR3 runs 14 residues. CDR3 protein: CASSGTANTGELFF. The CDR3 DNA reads TGTGCCAGTAGTGGGACAGCGAACACCGGGGAGCTGTTTTTT.

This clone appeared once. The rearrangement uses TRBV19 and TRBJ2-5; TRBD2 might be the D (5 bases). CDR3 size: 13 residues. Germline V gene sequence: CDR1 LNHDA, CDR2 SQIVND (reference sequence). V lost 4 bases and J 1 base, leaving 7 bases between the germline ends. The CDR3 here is CASSRRSQETQYF. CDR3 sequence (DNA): TGTGCCAGTAGTAGGAGGTCCCAAGAGACCCAGTACTTC.

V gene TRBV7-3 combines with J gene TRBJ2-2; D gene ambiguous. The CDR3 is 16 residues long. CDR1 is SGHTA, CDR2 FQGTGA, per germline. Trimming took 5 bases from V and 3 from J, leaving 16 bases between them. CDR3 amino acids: CASSPWFGQHTGELFF. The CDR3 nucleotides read TGTGCCAGCAGCCCCTGGTTTGGTCAGCACACCGGGGAGCTGTTTTTT.

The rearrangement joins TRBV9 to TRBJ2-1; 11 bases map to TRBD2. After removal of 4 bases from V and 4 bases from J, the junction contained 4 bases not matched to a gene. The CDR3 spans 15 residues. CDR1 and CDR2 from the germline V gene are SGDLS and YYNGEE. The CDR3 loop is CASSKGTSGYNEQFF. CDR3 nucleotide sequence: TGTGCCAGCAGCAAGGGGACTAGCGGATACAATGAGCAGTTCTTC.

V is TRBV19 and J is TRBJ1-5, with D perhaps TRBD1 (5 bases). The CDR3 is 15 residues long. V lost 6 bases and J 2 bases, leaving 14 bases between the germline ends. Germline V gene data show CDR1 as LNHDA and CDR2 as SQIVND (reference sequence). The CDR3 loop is CASSPDSRGNQPQHF. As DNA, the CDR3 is TGTGCCAGTAGCCCCGACAGTCGGGGCAATCAGCCCCAGCATTTT.